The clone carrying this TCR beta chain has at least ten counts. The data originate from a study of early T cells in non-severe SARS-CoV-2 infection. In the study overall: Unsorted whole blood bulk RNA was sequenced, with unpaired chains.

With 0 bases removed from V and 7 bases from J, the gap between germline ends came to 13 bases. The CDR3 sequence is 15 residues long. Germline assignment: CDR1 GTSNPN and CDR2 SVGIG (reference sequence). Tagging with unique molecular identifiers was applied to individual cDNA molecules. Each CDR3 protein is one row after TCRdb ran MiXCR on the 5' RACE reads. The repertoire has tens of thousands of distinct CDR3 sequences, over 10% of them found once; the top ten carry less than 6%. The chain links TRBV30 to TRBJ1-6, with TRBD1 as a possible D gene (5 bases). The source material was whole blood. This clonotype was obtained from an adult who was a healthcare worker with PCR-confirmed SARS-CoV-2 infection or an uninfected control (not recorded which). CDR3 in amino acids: CAWSVRGGENSPLHF. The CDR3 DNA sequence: TGTGCCTGGAGTGTACGGGGGGGAGAGAATTCACCCCTCCACTTT.